The 12 T cell receptor beta chains in this list originate from one sample, sequenced in a study of T cells in Graves' hyperthyroidism and ophthalmopathy. RNA transcripts served as the template for amplifying TCR beta CDR3 regions. TCR CDR3 regions were first amplified by RT-PCR with HTBI primers. TCRdb recomputed calls from the multiplex PCR reads with MiXCR, one row per CDR3 protein. The repertoire has approximately 95,000 distinct CDR3 sequences, 40% of them found once; the top ten carry roughly 10%. The material sequenced was peripheral blood or thyroid tissue (not recorded which). Source of these receptors: a woman under 40 with Graves' hyperthyroidism.

There are many counts of this clonotype. This chain connects TRBV15 to TRBJ2-7; D possibly corresponds to TRBD1 (6 bases). Trimming cost V 1 base and J 2 bases, with 12 bases left between them. Germline V gene lookup returns CDR1 LNHNV and CDR2 YYDKDF (reference sequence). This CDR3 is 15 amino acids long. CDR3: CATSRGTAETYEQYF. The CDR3 nucleotides read TGTGCCACCAGCAGAGGGACAGCAGAAACCTACGAGCAGTACTTC.

Concerning this clonotype: A much larger clone sits a single nucleotide away, making a read error possible. The rearrangement links TRBV7-9 to TRBJ1-6; perhaps TRBD1 as D (5 bases). Trimming stripped 5 bases from V and 11 bases from J, with 16 bases between. Germline V gene lookup returns CDR1 SEHNR and CDR2 FQNEAQ (reference sequence). This CDR3 spans 14 amino acids. The CDR3 DNA is TGTGCCAGCAGCCTTCAGGGAAGTCGTCCACCCCTCCACTTT. As protein: CASSLQGSRPPLHF.

This clonotype came up many times. The chain uses TRBV18 and TRBJ1-1; D is undetermined. Germline CDR1 and CDR2: KGHSH and LQKENI. V lost 6 bases and J lost 1, with 9 bases in between. The CDR3 consists of 13 residues. This CDR3 is CASSFAENTEAFF. In DNA, the CDR3 is TGTGCCAGCTCCTTCGCGGAGAACACTGAAGCTTTCTTT.

The chain carries TRBV10-3 and TRBJ2-5; 10 positions agree with TRBD2. The germline gives CDR1 ENHRY, CDR2 SYGVKD. The CDR3 loop spans 17 amino acids. J lost 4 bases, V lost 6 bases, and 14 bases had no gene match. The CDR3: CAISLGGLATRRETQYF. Here the CDR3 DNA reads TGTGCCATCAGCCTAGGGGGACTAGCGACAAGACGAGAGACCCAGTACTTC.

This clonotype was recorded at least ten times. J is TRBJ1-2 and V is TRBV28, with a weak D call TRBD1 (6 bases). The CDR3 loop spans 12 amino acids. Germline CDR1 reads MDHEN; CDR2 reads SYDVKM. V lost 10 bases, J lost 1 base, and 10 bases lay in between. This CDR3 is CANQDSNYGYTF. Here the CDR3 DNA reads TGTGCCAACCAGGACAGTAACTATGGCTACACCTTC.

This clonotype has at least ten counts. V is TRBV7-2 and J is TRBJ1-2; D may be TRBD1 (6 bases). Trimming took off 1 base at V and 8 bases at J, with 17 bases between the two ends. Looked up from germline, CDR1 is SGHTA and CDR2 is FQGNSA. This CDR3 has 15 residues. The CDR3 DNA follows: TGTGCCAGCAGCTTAGTTTTCGGGGGCGCGGGAGGCTACACCTTC. This sequence encodes CASSLVFGGAGGYTF. The whole variable domain, filled in from reference TRBV7-2 and TRBJ1-2, reads GAGVSQSPSNKVTEKGKDVELRCDPISGHTALYWYRQSLGQGLEFLIYFQGNSAPDKSGLPSDRFSAERTGGSVSTLTIQRTQQEDSAVYLCASSLVFGGAGGYTFGSGTRLTVV.

This clonotype has a handful of counts. The rearrangement joins TRBV28 to TRBJ1-2; D unclear. The CDR3 totals 14 residues. CDR1 is MDHEN, CDR2 SYDVKM, per germline. Trimming took off 4 bases at V and 2 bases at J, with 11 bases between the two ends. CDR3 coding DNA: TGTGCCAGCAGTTCTCCTCACTTCAACTATGGCTACACCTTC. It encodes CASSSPHFNYGYTF.

This clonotype came up many times. V usage is TRBV6-5 and J usage is TRBJ1-5; the match to TRBD1 covers 9 bases. The length of the CDR3 is 16 residues. After removal of 5 bases from V and 5 bases from J, the junction contained 10 bases not matched to a gene. CDR1 and CDR2 (germline): MNHEY, SVGAGI. CDR3 sequence reads: CASSPRPTGGDQPQHF. For the CDR3, the DNA is TGTGCCAGCAGTCCGAGACCTACAGGGGGCGATCAGCCCCAGCATTTT.

As to this clonotype: The conserved phenylalanine or tryptophan normally closing the CDR3 is absent here, so this likely arose from a read error. The genes are TRBV20-1 and TRBJ2-3; 9 nucleotides match TRBD2. Germline-derived CDR1 and CDR2 are DFQATT and SNEGSKA (reference sequence). This CDR3 spans 15 amino acids. DNA of the CDR3: TGCAGTGCTAGATGGTGGCGGGAGGGCACAGATGCGCAGTATCTT. It codes for CSARWWREGTDAQYL.

The chain is built from TRBV12-3 or TRBV12-4 and TRBJ2-3; 12 bases line up with TRBD2. The CDR3 consists of 18 residues. After removal of 3 bases from V and 7 bases from J, the junction contained 14 bases not matched to a gene. CDR3 in amino acids: CASSFYRVSGLAGYTQYF. In DNA, the CDR3 is TGTGCCAGCAGTTTTTATCGTGTGTCCGGACTAGCGGGGTATACGCAGTATTTT.

Of note for this clonotype: One junction end does not reproduce the germline sequence, and a read error may be involved. V gene TRBV5-4 combines with J gene TRBJ1-6; D is uncertain. In germline, CDR1 is SGHNT, CDR2 YYREEE (reference sequence). The CDR3 runs to 16 residues. The CDR3 is CASTGFWVGYNSPLHF. CDR3 in DNA: TGCGCCAGCACTGGCTTTTGGGTAGGATATAATTCACCCCTCCACTTT.

V and J are TRBV10-3 and TRBJ1-2; 12 nucleotides match TRBD1. Trimming removed 6 bases from V and 2 bases from J; junction bases left unmatched: 4. The CDR3 has 15 residues. Germline V lookup: CDR1 ENHRY, CDR2 SYGVKD. CDR3 sequence reads: CAIRGQGAPNYGYTF. CDR3 sequence (DNA): TGTGCCATCAGGGGACAGGGGGCCCCCAACTATGGCTACACCTTC.